The 22 T cell receptor beta chains below all came from one sample that was sequenced in a study of blood T cells in healthy people across ages. The use of a sample-barcoded 5' primer and a J-beta primer mix characterized a second PCR of roughly 6 to 11 cycles. One entry per CDR3 protein, called by TCRdb with MiXCR from the 5' RACE reads. The sample includes 920,000 or so distinct CDR3 sequences, more than 35% seen only once; the top ten take approximately 20%. Material for sequencing was blood. The origin of the receptors is a woman aged 60 to 75 in good health.

V is TRBV20-1 and J is TRBJ2-7; 8 nucleotides agree with TRBD1. J lost 3 bases, V lost 3 bases, and 7 bases had no gene match. Germline CDR1 DFQATT, CDR2 SNEGSKA (reference sequence). CDR3 length: 14 amino acids. The DNA of the CDR3 is TGCAGTGCTAGCTCGGACAGGGATTTCTACGAGCAGTACTTC. Translated, it gives CSASSDRDFYEQYF.

This clonotype was seen many times. The rearrangement joins TRBV29-1 to TRBJ2-3; D not resolved. Germline V gene data show CDR1 as SQVTM and CDR2 as ANQGSEA. The CDR3 is 12 residues long. V lost 6 bases and J lost 4, with 11 bases in between. CDR3 nucleotides: TGCAGCGTGGCGACAAACGCAGATACGCAGTATTTT. The encoded protein is CSVATNADTQYF.

Only a few counts were recorded for this clonotype. The V gene is TRBV15, the J gene TRBJ1-5; possibly TRBD1 for D (5 bases). Germline V gives CDR1 LNHNV, CDR2 YYDKDF (reference sequence). The CDR3 sequence is 16 residues long. Deletions cut 0 bases from V and 4 bases from J, with 13 bases between. The CDR3 region is CATSRDRSQGNQPQHF. Written as DNA, the CDR3 is TGTGCCACCAGCAGAGATCGATCCCAGGGTAATCAGCCCCAGCATTTT.

CDR3 region: CAWTRGMDYGYTF. The DNA for the CDR3 is TGTGCCTGGACCCGGGGAATGGACTATGGCTACACCTTC. This chain joins TRBV30 and TRBJ1-2; D is unresolved. Trimming took off 4 bases at V and 3 bases at J, with 12 bases between the two ends. This CDR3 is built from 13 residues. Germline loops: CDR1 GTSNPN, CDR2 SVGIG (reference sequence). Using reference TRBV30 and TRBJ1-2 for the parts outside the CDR3, the full variable domain is SQTIHQWPATLVQPVGSPLSLECTVEGTSNPNLYWYRQAAGRGLQLLFYSVGIGQISSEVPQNLSASRPQDRQFILSSKKLLLSDSGFYLCAWTRGMDYGYTFGSGTRLTVV.

This clonotype appeared a few times. The rearrangement links TRBV3-1 to TRBJ2-1; D tentatively reads TRBD1 or TRBD2 (6 bases each). Trimming removed 4 bases from V and 6 bases from J, with 22 bases in between. This CDR3 spans 17 amino acids. Germline V lookup: CDR1 LGHDT, CDR2 YNNKEL (reference sequence). The CDR3 loop is CASSPPFSRGDFNEQFF. The CDR3 nucleotides are TGTGCCAGCAGCCCACCGTTCAGTAGGGGGGACTTCAATGAGCAGTTCTTC.

Only a few counts were recorded for this clonotype. The chain has TRBV28 and TRBJ2-3; D is tentatively TRBD1 or TRBD2 (5 bases each). From germline, CDR1 is MDHEN and CDR2 SYDVKM. Trimming cost V 2 bases and J 5 bases, with 14 bases left between them. The CDR3 covers 15 residues. The CDR3 coding sequence is TGTGCCAGCAGTTTAAGGTGGGAGACAGTAGATACGCAGTATTTT. Protein sequence: CASSLRWETVDTQYF.

The chain joins TRBV7-6 to TRBJ2-7; 12 bases agree with TRBD2. This CDR3 contains 15 residues. V shed 2 bases and J 7 bases; nucleotides not matched to a gene: 6. The germline CDR1 and CDR2 sequences are SGHVS and FNYEAQ. DNA for the CDR3: TGTGCCAGCAGCTTACGTCTAGCGGGAGGGCAGGAGCAGTACTTC. Translation gives CASSLRLAGGQEQYF.

The chain couples TRBV6-5 to TRBJ2-7, with TRBD2 as a possible D gene (5 bases). Trimming took off 2 bases at V and 3 bases at J, with 17 bases between the two ends. The length of the CDR3 is 16 residues. Germline assignment: CDR1 MNHEY and CDR2 SVGAGI. The CDR3 region is CASSYQTGNLIYEQYF. Here the CDR3 DNA reads TGTGCCAGCAGTTACCAGACCGGGAACCTCATCTACGAGCAGTACTTC.

In its sample, this clonotype was seen a few times. The rearrangement links TRBV7-9 to TRBJ2-7; the D gene is possibly TRBD1 (5 bases). Germline V gene lookup returns CDR1 SEHNR and CDR2 FQNEAQ (reference sequence). The CDR3 has 16 residues. Trimming cost V 0 bases and J 3 bases, with 15 bases left between them. The CDR3 sequence: CASSLAGVGQLYEQYF. In nucleotides, the CDR3 is TGTGCCAGCAGCTTAGCAGGGGTAGGGCAACTCTACGAGCAGTACTTC.

This clonotype was found once. V and J are TRBV7-2 and TRBJ2-5, with D tentatively TRBD2 (6 bases). The ends were cut back, 1 base at V and 11 bases at J, with 20 bases in the middle. The CDR3 length is 15 residues. The V gene's germline CDR1 is SGHTA and CDR2 FQGNSA. The CDR3 nucleotides read TGTGCCAGCAGCTTAGTAACAGCGGGTGTTAATGAGCAGTACTTC. Protein: CASSLVTAGVNEQYF.

The chain uses TRBV4-1 and TRBJ2-1; 8 nucleotides match TRBD2. This CDR3 region has 13 residues. V lost 4 bases and J lost 10; bases outside the gene matches: 6. Germline V gene lookup returns CDR1 MGHRA and CDR2 YSYEKL. DNA of the CDR3: TGCGCCAGCAGCCCCCCGGGAGGGGAAGAGCAGTTCTTC. Protein sequence: CASSPPGGEEQFF.

This chain links TRBV27 with TRBJ2-5, with D perhaps matching TRBD1 (7 bases). V gave up 5 bases and J gave up 4 bases, with 20 bases separating them. The germline gives CDR1 MNHEY, CDR2 SMNVEV (reference sequence). This CDR3 has 16 residues. The CDR3 is CASSPSQGGFGETQYF. For the CDR3, the DNA is TGTGCCAGCAGTCCCTCGCAGGGGGGATTTGGAGAGACCCAGTACTTC.

The V gene is TRBV6-2 or TRBV6-3, the J gene TRBJ2-1, with TRBD2 matching over 8 bases. CDR1 and CDR2 from the germline V gene are MNHEY and SVGEGT. With 3 bases clipped from V and 7 bases from J, the junction kept 5 bases outside the gene matches. The CDR3 spans 14 residues. In DNA form, the CDR3 reads TGTGCCAGCAGTTATGGGCGGGGGGCAAATGAGCAGTTCTTC. This sequence encodes CASSYGRGANEQFF.

The chain employs TRBV5-1 and TRBJ2-1; D is possibly TRBD1 or TRBD2 (6 bases each). The CDR3 consists of 16 residues. From germline, CDR1 is SGHRS and CDR2 YFSETQ. Trimming took off 3 bases at V and 4 bases at J, with 17 bases between the two ends. The CDR3, as DNA: TGCGCCAGCAGCTGGCCCCAGAGGGGGGCGTACAATGAGCAGTTCTTC. Its protein is CASSWPQRGAYNEQFF. Variable domain in full (rest from reference TRBV5-1 and TRBJ2-1): KAGVTQTPRYLIKTRGQQVTLSCSPISGHRSVSWYQQTPGQGLQFLFEYFSETQRNKGNFPGRFSGRQFSNSRSEMNVSTLELGDSALYLCASSWPQRGAYNEQFFGPGTRLTVL.

This chain uses TRBV10-3 with TRBJ2-3; 7 nucleotides align to TRBD2. The V gene end was trimmed by 7 bases and the J gene end by 2 bases; junction bases not matched to a gene: 3. The CDR3 is 13 residues long. Germline CDR1 ENHRY, CDR2 SYGVKD. CDR3 DNA: TGTGCCATCAAAGCGGGATCCACAGATACGCAGTATTTT. Encoded protein: CAIKAGSTDTQYF.

The chain employs TRBV6-5 and TRBJ2-7; 14 bases line up with TRBD2. The J call may be faulty, since TRBJ2-1 better matches the DNA end. CDR3 length: 16 amino acids. Germline CDR1 MNHEY, CDR2 SVGAGI. The CDR3 DNA is TGTGCCAGCAGGGGGACTAGCGGGAGTCTGGGGAATGAGCAGTTCTTC. Protein: CASRGTSGSLGNEQFF.

The CDR3 sequence is CASRGTGENSYNSPLHF. In DNA form, the CDR3 reads TGCGCCAGCAGGGGGACAGGGGAGAACTCCTATAATTCACCCCTCCACTTT. The chain has TRBV10-2 and TRBJ1-6; 10 nucleotides line up with TRBD1. CDR3 size: 17 residues. Germline V CDR1 and CDR2: WSHSY, SAAADI. J was trimmed by 0 bases and V by 6 bases; bases with no gene match: 5.

This clonotype occurred many times. V usage is TRBV12-3 or TRBV12-4 and J usage is TRBJ1-5, with unresolved D. V was pared by 4 bases and J by 0 bases, with 4 bases between. The CDR3 covers 13 residues. CDR3 in DNA: TGTGCCAGCAGTTATGGTAGCAATCAGCCCCAGCATTTT. Translation: CASSYGSNQPQHF.

This clonotype was found many times. This chain connects TRBV2 to TRBJ1-2; the D gene is possibly TRBD1 (5 bases). CDR1 and CDR2 (germline): SNHLY, FYNNEI. Trimming removed 6 bases at V and 4 bases at J, with 12 bases between. This CDR3 is built from 13 residues. CDR3 in amino acids: CASSVQAGYGYTF. The CDR3 DNA sequence: TGTGCCAGCAGCGTACAGGCGGGCTATGGCTACACCTTC.

The sample holds a few counts of this clonotype. The chain joins TRBV6-5 to TRBJ2-7, with D maybe TRBD2 (7 bases). The germline gives CDR1 MNHEY, CDR2 SVGAGI. Trimming took 0 bases from V and 1 from J, leaving 19 bases between them. The CDR3 is 18 residues long. The CDR3 here is CASSYSAGAGIDSYEQYF. CDR3 nucleotide sequence: TGTGCCAGCAGTTACTCTGCGGGGGCGGGTATAGATTCCTACGAGCAGTACTTC.

This chain connects TRBV6-5 to TRBJ1-2; 8 bases agree with TRBD1. The V gene end was trimmed by 5 bases and the J gene end by 2 bases; junction bases not matched to a gene: 10. The CDR3 totals 16 residues. Germline V CDR1 and CDR2: MNHEY, SVGAGI. CDR3 nucleotides: TGTGCCAGCAGTAAATGGACAGGGCGCACCAACTATGGCTACACCTTC. Encoded protein: CASSKWTGRTNYGYTF.

This chain uses TRBV6-7 with TRBJ2-5; 9 bases are a match to TRBD2. The J call may be mistaken, given a closer DNA end match to TRBJ2-7. TRBV6-7 is reported as an ORF; its role is uncertain. There are 16 residues in the CDR3. The chain's CDR3 is CASSYGSSGNAGEQYF. The CDR3 nucleotides are TGTGCCAGCAGTTACGGCTCTAGCGGGAATGCGGGCGAGCAGTACTTC.